The 20 T cell receptor beta chains listed next were all sequenced from one sample in a study of esophageal squamous cell carcinoma under preoperative chemotherapy. One entry per CDR3 protein, called by TCRdb with MiXCR from the PCR reads. There are around 12,000 distinct CDR3 sequences in the sample; roughly half occur only once, and 15% to 20% lies in the top ten. Described time point: before preoperative PTX-NDP chemotherapy. Sampling was conducted from a patient given preoperative chemotherapy. The receptors shown here come from a human donor with esophageal squamous cell carcinoma. The donor label of this sample is uncertain.

This chain joins TRBV6-1 and TRBJ2-3, with a tentative D call TRBD2 (6 bases). TRBJ2-7 matches the DNA end more closely, so the J call is doubtful. This CDR3 spans 15 amino acids. CDR1 MNHNS and CDR2 SASEGT come from the germline V gene. The CDR3 bases are TGTTCCGCGGGGAACCGGGGCTGGGGCACAGAGACGCAGTACTTC. Translated, it gives CSAGNRGWGTETQYF.

The rearrangement joins TRBV6-1 to TRBJ2-3; 7 bases agree with TRBD2. With 9 bases clipped from V and 5 bases from J, the junction kept 14 bases outside the gene matches. CDR1 is MNHNS and CDR2 is SASEGT in the germline V gene. The CDR3 loop spans 15 amino acids. The CDR3: CARGVRQRGGDTQYF. DNA for the CDR3: TGTGCCAGGGGTGTTAGGCAGCGGGGCGGAGATACGCAGTATTTT.

This rearrangement joins TRBV12-3 or TRBV12-4 to TRBJ2-3; 9 bases line up with TRBD1. TRBJ2-5 explains the end of the DNA better; the J call may be wrong. CDR3 length: 15 amino acids. CDR3 in DNA: TGTGCCAGCAGTTGGGGGGACAGGGAGTCTGAGACCCAGTACTTC. Translation gives CASSWGDRESETQYF.

There are many counts of this clonotype. The chain has TRBV12-5 and TRBJ1-2, with a weak D call TRBD1 (5 bases). Germline V lookup: CDR1 LGHNT, CDR2 FRNRAP. This CDR3 has 13 residues. The V end lost 2 bases, the J end lost 2 bases, and 6 bases lay between the germline ends. This CDR3 reads CASGLWGNYGYTF. CDR3 sequence (DNA): TGTGCTAGTGGTTTGTGGGGGAACTATGGCTACACCTTC.

The table lists this clonotype with a count of one. This rearrangement joins TRBV6-1 to TRBJ2-3, with D possibly TRBD2 on 6 matching bases. The J call is uncertain, as TRBJ2-1 better fits the DNA end. Germline V lookup: CDR1 MNHNS, CDR2 SASEGT. The length of the CDR3 is 13 residues. Here the CDR3 reads CASSTFRGNEQFF. As DNA, the CDR3 is TGTGCCAGCAGCACTTTCCGGGGGAATGAGCAGTTCTTC.

V usage is TRBV6-1 and J usage is TRBJ1-1; 8 nucleotides match TRBD1. The CDR3 contains 15 residues. The V gene's germline CDR1 is MNHNS and CDR2 SASEGT. V lost 8 bases, J lost 11 bases, and 19 bases stayed unmatched. The CDR3 DNA follows: TGTGCCAGCGGTGGGGATCCGGGACAGGCCTGGGAGGCTTTCTTT. It codes for CASGGDPGQAWEAFF.

This clonotype was seen a handful of times. The chain recombines TRBV6-1 with TRBJ2-5; 7 bases line up with TRBD2. In germline, CDR1 is MNHNS, CDR2 SASEGT. After removal of 6 bases from V and 11 bases from J, the junction contained 15 bases not matched to a gene. The CDR3 extends over 14 amino acids. CDR3 loop: CASSLGRIGGEQYF. In DNA, the CDR3 is TGTGCCAGCAGCCTGGGACGGATTGGGGGGGAGCAGTACTTC.

This clonotype ranks as large (0.1 to 1%). This chain uses TRBV6-6 with TRBJ2-1, with 7 bases fitting TRBD2. The DNA matches TRBJ2-7 better at its end, which makes the J call doubtful. The germline CDR1 and CDR2 sequences are MNHNY and SVGAGI (reference sequence). The CDR3 has 14 amino acids. DNA for the CDR3: TGTGCCAGCAGCGGTGGCGGGAGCTCCTACGAGCAGTACTTC. Its translation is CASSGGGSSYEQYF.

This clonotype was detected a few times. J is TRBJ2-3 and V is TRBV12-3 or TRBV12-4; D remains unclear. There are 14 residues in the CDR3. The V gene lost 4 bases and the J gene lost 0 bases, with 8 bases spanning the gap. The CDR3 here is CASSSVTSTDTQYF. Here the CDR3 DNA reads TGTGCCAGCAGTTCGGTGACTAGCACAGATACGCAGTATTTT.

The rearrangement joins TRBV6-1 to TRBJ2-5; possible D gene TRBD2, 6 bases. The J call may be incorrect, as the DNA end agrees better with TRBJ2-1. This CDR3 is built from 14 residues. From germline, CDR1 is MNHNS and CDR2 SASEGT. CDR3 region: CASSEAGAGNEQFF. The CDR3 DNA reads TGTGCCAGCAGTGAAGCGGGAGCGGGCAATGAGCAGTTCTTC.

Sample share makes this clonotype medium-sized. V gene TRBV27 combines with J gene TRBJ2-1, with a possible D match to TRBD1 (6 bases). The V gene's germline CDR1 is MNHEY and CDR2 SMNVEV (reference sequence). The V gene lost 10 bases and the J gene lost 4 bases, with 14 bases spanning the gap. CDR3 length: 13 amino acids. The CDR3 loop reads CATIRDNYNEQFF. The CDR3 DNA reads as TGTGCCACAATCCGGGACAATTACAATGAGCAGTTCTTC.

Concerning this clonotype itself: This may be a read error, as it is one base from a much larger clone. V gene TRBV12-3 or TRBV12-4 combines with J gene TRBJ2-1; D could derive from TRBD1 or TRBD2 (5 bases each). V lost 6 bases, J lost 10 bases, and 22 bases lay in between. CDR3 length: 15 residues. The CDR3 DNA is TGTGCCAGCAGGCACGAGGGGTCCCCTCCCTACGAGCAGTTCTTC. Protein product: CASRHEGSPPYEQFF.

This clonotype was seen a few times. The rearrangement joins TRBV7-8 to TRBJ2-1, with D unclear. CDR1 SGHVS and CDR2 FQNEAQ come from the germline V gene. V shed 1 base and J shed 7 bases, with 23 bases lying between them. This CDR3 is built from 18 residues. CDR3 protein: CASSLVGLTPTKSNEQFF. The CDR3 nucleotides read TGTGCCAGCAGCTTAGTGGGTCTAACTCCGACCAAGTCAAATGAGCAGTTCTTC.

The chain has TRBV6-5 and TRBJ2-3, with TRBD1 identical over 10 bases. The CDR3 has 18 amino acids. V was pared by 0 bases and J by 2 bases, with 8 bases of the junction left unmatched. The germline CDR1 and CDR2 sequences are MNHEY and SVGAGI. Here the CDR3 DNA reads TGTGCCAGCAGTTACTCTCTTGGACAGGGGGTCCCCACAGATACGCAGTATTTT. Amino acid sequence: CASSYSLGQGVPTDTQYF.

This clonotype ranks as medium-sized. The chain is built from TRBV12-3 or TRBV12-4 and TRBJ2-1; maybe TRBD2 (5 bases). The J call is uncertain, as TRBJ2-7 better fits the DNA end. The CDR3 sequence is 15 residues long. Here the CDR3 reads CASSLTASSYNEQYF. The DNA for the CDR3 is TGTGCCAGCAGTTTAACGGCTAGCTCCTACAATGAGCAGTACTTC.

V usage is TRBV24-1 and J usage is TRBJ2-3; possibly TRBD1 for D (6 bases). CDR3 size: 16 residues. Trimming removed 0 bases from V and 3 bases from J, with 12 bases in between. Germline CDR1 and CDR2: KGHDR and SFDVKD. This CDR3 is CATSDLKGGSTDTQYF. In DNA form, the CDR3 reads TGTGCCACCAGTGATTTGAAAGGGGGTTCTACAGATACGCAGTATTTT.

In this sample, this clonotype turned up once. The chain combines TRBV28 with TRBJ2-5; 7 bases match TRBD1. CDR3 length: 12 residues. The V and J ends lost 6 bases and 11 bases, in that order; junction bases with no gene match: 9. Germline CDR1 reads MDHEN; CDR2 reads SYDVKM. The CDR3 DNA sequence: TGTGCCAGCAGCCGGGACAGTAATGAGCAGTACTTC. It translates to CASSRDSNEQYF.

The rearrangement links TRBV7-2 to TRBJ2-1; D is unclear. CDR1 and CDR2 (germline): SGHTA, FQGNSA. V lost 8 bases to trimming and J lost 0 bases, with 14 bases between them. The CDR3 length is 15 residues. As DNA, the CDR3 is TGTGCCAGCGCTCAGTCCGGCAGCTCCTACAATGAGCAGTTCTTC. This codes for CASAQSGSSYNEQFF. Supplemented by reference TRBV7-2 and TRBJ2-1, the full variable domain reads GAGVSQSPSNKVTEKGKDVELRCDPISGHTALYWYRQSLGQGLEFLIYFQGNSAPDKSGLPSDRFSAERTGGSVSTLTIQRTQQEDSAVYLCASAQSGSSYNEQFFGPGTRLTVL.

V gene TRBV12-3 or TRBV12-4 combines with J gene TRBJ2-7; 7 positions match TRBD1. The CDR3 contains 13 residues. Trimming took 3 bases from V and 6 from J; bases not matched to a gene: 5. The CDR3 nucleotides are TGTGCCAGCAGTTTCCGACAGGGAAGCGAGCAGTACTTC. Protein sequence: CASSFRQGSEQYF.

This chain uses TRBV6-1 with TRBJ2-2, with TRBD1 identical over 7 bases. The J call may be wrong; the DNA end is better matched by TRBJ2-3. The CDR3 consists of 15 residues. Looked up from germline, CDR1 is MNHNS and CDR2 is SASEGT. CDR3 sequence reads: CASIPVDLNTGEQYF. In nucleotides, the CDR3 is TGTGCCAGCATCCCCGTGGATTTGAACACAGGGGAGCAGTATTTT.